This is a list of T cell receptor beta chains from one sample in a study of T cell responses to AZD1222 COVID-19 vaccine. Here immunoSEQ multiplex PCR was the method, and the copy in TCRdb shows in-frame clones only, minus some. The sample contains about 94,000 clones, around nine tenths of which appear only once. The sample consisted of peripheral blood, taken on day 0 of AZD1222 vaccination. The receptors here all came from an adult in good health. The CDR3 runs from the conserved cysteine through the conserved F or W. Fields, in order: J gene, clone size, CDR3 length, V gene, D gene, CDR3 protein, CDR3 DNA. D genes are given only for firm matches. Not all rows give a size; the values are once, few, many and, for expanded clones, a class.

TRBJ2-3,-,16,TRBV3-1/TRBV3-2,TRBD2,CASSQDIGGVTDTQYF,TGTGCCAGCAGCCAAGATATCGGGGGGGTCACAGATACGCAGTATTTT
TRBJ1-2,-,13,TRBV19,-,CASSLTVLGGYTF,TGTGCCAGTAGTTTGACAGTTCTGGGAGGCTACACCTTC
TRBJ1-4,-,16,TRBV12-5,-,CASGLEGGSTNEKLFF,TGTGCTAGTGGTTTGGAAGGGGGGTCTACTAATGAAAAACTGTTTTTT
TRBJ1-2,few,11,TRBV6-5,TRBD1,CDQGGRYGYTF,TGTGATCAGGGGGGCCGCTATGGCTACACCTTC
TRBJ1-2,-,16,TRBV7-6,TRBD1,CASSLDKTGVFSGYTF,TGTGCCAGCAGCTTAGATAAGACAGGGGTATTTTCCGGCTACACCTTC
TRBJ2-2,-,16,TRBV3-1/TRBV3-2,TRBD2,CASSPPSGGAPGELFF,TGTGCCAGCAGCCCCCCTAGCGGGGGGGCTCCCGGGGAGCTGTTTTTT
TRBJ1-1,-,13,TRBV25-1,-,CASSFQGGTEAFF,TGTGCCAGCAGTTTCCAGGGAGGCACTGAAGCTTTCTTT
TRBJ2-3,-,14,TRBV7-3,-,CASSRMGVTDTQYF,TGTGCCAGCAGCCGTATGGGAGTGACGGATACGCAGTATTTT
TRBJ1-1,-,15,TRBV28,-,CASSWTERMNTEAFF,TGTGCCAGCAGTTGGACAGAGAGGATGAACACTGAAGCTTTCTTT
TRBJ1-6,few,16,TRBV7-3,-,CASSKTGPAFNSPLHF,TGTGCCAGCAGCAAAACAGGGCCCGCATTTAATTCACCCCTCCACTTT
TRBJ1-1,-,16,TRBV19,-,CASSIQPGKRRTEAFF,TGTGCCAGTAGTATTCAGCCAGGGAAAAGGAGGACTGAAGCTTTCTTT
TRBJ2-1,-,13,TRBV5-1,-,CASTRATYNEQFF,TGCGCCAGCACGAGAGCAACCTACAATGAGCAGTTCTTC
TRBJ2-1,-,16,TRBV4-3,TRBD2,CASSQAGLAGGREQFF,TGCGCCAGCAGCCAAGCCGGACTAGCGGGGGGGCGGGAGCAGTTCTTC
TRBJ2-6,-,16,TRBV3-1/TRBV3-2,-,CASSLLRPEGANVLTF,TGTGCCAGCAGCCTTCTACGACCTGAAGGGGCCAACGTCCTGACTTTC
TRBJ2-7,-,12,TRBV18,-,CASSPSGPEQYF,TGTGCCAGCTCACCATCGGGGCCCGAGCAGTACTTC
TRBJ2-3,-,13,TRBV24-1,TRBD1,CATSQGSTDTQYF,TGTGCCACCTCACAGGGGAGCACAGATACGCAGTATTTT
TRBJ2-3,-,16,TRBV7-2,-,CASSPLQGHYTDTQYF,TGTGCCAGCAGCCCCCTTCAGGGGCACTACACAGATACGCAGTATTTT
TRBJ2-1,once,13,TRBV3-1/TRBV3-2,TRBD1,CASSVGQVSEQFF,TGTGCCAGCAGTGTGGGACAGGTCAGCGAGCAGTTCTTC
TRBJ1-1,-,13,TRBV30,-,CAWDLQGISEAFF,TGTGCCTGGGACTTACAGGGAATCTCTGAAGCTTTCTTT
TRBJ1-2,-,11,TRBV30,-,CAWSTGVGYTF,TGTGCCTGGAGTACGGGGGTTGGCTACACCTTC
TRBJ2-3,-,14,TRBV2,-,CASSEASGRNTQYF,TGTGCCAGCAGTGAAGCGTCGGGGAGGAATACGCAGTATTTT
TRBJ1-2,-,14,TRBV18,-,CASSPPDSSYGYTF,TGTGCCAGCTCACCACCCGACAGTTCTTATGGCTACACCTTC
TRBJ1-1,-,18,TRBV28,TRBD1,CASISPGTGANMNTEAFF,TGTGCCAGCATTAGTCCCGGGACAGGGGCGAATATGAACACTGAAGCTTTCTTT
TRBJ1-6,-,13,TRBV27,-,CASRVLDNSPLHF,TGTGCCAGCAGAGTCCTCGATAATTCACCCCTCCACTTT
TRBJ2-1,once,15,TRBV6-5,TRBD1,CASTIAGQGSYEQFF,TGTGCCAGCACGATAGCGGGACAGGGGTCTTATGAGCAGTTCTTC
TRBJ2-1,-,13,TRBV25-1,TRBD2,CACSGGSYNEQFF,TGTGCCTGTAGCGGGGGGTCCTACAATGAGCAGTTCTTC
TRBJ2-2,-,16,TRBV7-9,TRBD2,CASSPLAGGNTGELFF,TGTGCCAGCAGCCCCTTAGCGGGGGGGAACACCGGGGAGCTGTTTTTT